A single sample is the source of the 22 T cell receptor beta chains below, sequenced in a study of post-analysis software for immune sequencing data (dated by TCRdb to 2015 to 2017). Findings and caveats that apply to the study as a whole: Patients showed significantly higher frequencies than controls for several TRBV segments, among them TRBV5-6, TRBV5-1 and TRBV20-1.

The antigens these receptors bind are not known. The method behind the library was PCR. Sequencing instrument: Illumina HiSeq 2500. To reduce PCR and sequencing biases, unique molecular identifiers were built into the TCR beta cDNA libraries. TCRdb reanalyzed the raw reads on its own, using fastp at Q25 for trimming and MiXCR for clone calling, and kept in-frame beta chains. Rows are combined by CDR3 protein, so each entry shows the most common genes and DNA. This sample comprises 250,000 to 300,000 distinct CDR3 sequences, less than 40% of them detected only once. The top ten hold less than 6% of the sample. Sequenced: blood. All receptors come from a girl aged 5-17 years with multiple sclerosis.

The chain joins TRBV29-1 to TRBJ2-1; a possible D gene is TRBD1 (5 bases). V lost 7 bases and J lost 5, with 15 bases in between. The germline V gene has CDR1 SQVTM and CDR2 ANQGSEA. This CDR3 is built from 13 residues. The CDR3 protein is CSGKGLVHNEQFF. CDR3 nucleotide sequence: TGCAGCGGTAAGGGGCTGGTGCACAATGAGCAGTTCTTC.

Concerning this clonotype: No conserved phenylalanine or tryptophan ends this CDR3, so it is likely a read error. V is TRBV5-1 and J is TRBJ2-4; D tentatively reads TRBD1 or TRBD2 (7 bases each). The CDR3 runs to 14 residues. Germline loops: CDR1 SGHRS, CDR2 YFSETQ. V lost 4 bases, J lost 6 bases, and 14 bases lay in between. DNA for the CDR3: TGCGCCAGCAGCCTAACAGGGGAGGGAAACATTCAGTACAGC. Its protein is CASSLTGEGNIQYS.

This clonotype was seen only a few times. This rearrangement joins TRBV21-1 to TRBJ2-7; TRBD2 is the table's D call, not checked against the DNA. TRBV21-1 is flagged as a pseudogene. There are 17 residues in the CDR3. The CDR3 here is CASSSGLSTSGRYEQYF. DNA for the CDR3: TGTGCCAGCAGTTCCGGCCTGTCGACTAGCGGGAGATACGAGCAGTACTTC.

In this sample, this clonotype turned up a few times. The V call is TRBV7-3, the J call TRBJ2-5; D possibly uses TRBD1 or TRBD2 (5 bases each). V was cut by 2 bases and J by 5 bases, with 9 bases left in between. The CDR3 spans 13 residues. Looked up from germline, CDR1 is SGHTA and CDR2 is FQGTGA. The CDR3, as DNA: TGTGCCAGCAGCTTAGTGGGGGAGGAGACCCAGTACTTC. Its translation: CASSLVGEETQYF.

With respect to this clonotype: A read error may be the cause here, since a much bigger clone is one base away. The rearrangement links TRBV12-3 or TRBV12-4 to TRBJ2-1, with D hard to call. The CDR3 sequence is 15 residues long. The germline V and J ends were trimmed by 11 bases and 7 bases, with 24 bases remaining between them. The CDR3 nucleotides are TGTGCCGGCACAAGAGGCCCGATGGTGAGTAATGAGCAGTTCTTC. As protein: CAGTRGPMVSNEQFF.

Comment on this clonotype: A read error may be the cause here, since a much bigger clone is one base away. The rearrangement links TRBV7-2 to TRBJ1-5; the D is unclear. This CDR3 has 14 residues. Germline V gives CDR1 SGHTA, CDR2 FQGNSA. The V gene lost 5 bases and the J gene lost 0 bases, with 8 bases spanning the gap. The CDR3 protein is CASSPNASNQPQHF. The DNA of the CDR3 is TGTGCCAGCAGCCCGAATGCTAGCAATCAGCCCCAGCATTTT.

V gene TRBV14 combines with J gene TRBJ1-1; D is uncertain. V lost 6 bases and J lost 1, with 9 bases in between. The CDR3 runs 13 residues. The germline V gene has CDR1 SGHDN and CDR2 FVKESK. CDR3 DNA: TGTGCCAGCAGAGAAGGGTCGAACACTGAAGCTTTCTTT. It is translated as CASREGSNTEAFF. The complete variable domain, with remaining parts taken from reference TRBV14 and TRBJ1-1, reads EAGVTQFPSHSVIEKGQTVTLRCDPISGHDNLYWYRRVMGKEIKFLLHFVKESKQDESGMPNNRFLAERTGGTYSTLKVQPAELEDSGVYFCASREGSNTEAFFGQGTRLTVV.

This chain uses TRBV6-6 with TRBJ2-7; perhaps TRBD2 as D (6 bases). CDR1 MNHNY and CDR2 SVGAGI come from the germline V gene (reference sequence). This CDR3 is 14 amino acids long. V was clipped by 4 bases and J by 2 bases, with 12 bases between them. Written as DNA, the CDR3 is TGTGCCAGCAGTTCCCAAGGCGGGGCCTACGAGCAGTACTTC. Amino acid sequence: CASSSQGGAYEQYF.

The genes are TRBV29-1 and TRBJ2-3, with no clear D. CDR1 SQVTM and CDR2 ANQGSEA come from the germline V gene. CDR3 length equals 14 residues. V dropped 1 base and J dropped 0 bases, with 8 bases sitting between them. This chain's CDR3 is CSVEGRASTDTQYF. The CDR3 DNA follows: TGCAGCGTTGAAGGACGGGCTAGCACAGATACGCAGTATTTT.

With regard to this clonotype: Just one base apart from a much larger clone, this may be a read error. The chain is built from TRBV29-1 and TRBJ2-7, with TRBD1 matching 9 bases. Germline V gene lookup returns CDR1 SQVTM and CDR2 ANQGSEA. V shed 7 bases and J 7 bases; nucleotides not matched to a gene: 11. CDR3 size: 13 residues. The CDR3 here is CSGRDRVKNEQYF. The CDR3 bases are TGCAGCGGTCGGGACAGGGTCAAAAATGAGCAGTACTTC.

As to this clonotype: This sequence may be a read error, since a much larger clone differs from it by one base. This sequence joins TRBV11-3 and TRBJ2-5; D is perhaps TRBD1 (6 bases). Germline CDR1 reads SGHNT; CDR2 reads YENEEA. The CDR3 is made up of 13 amino acids. V lost 5 bases and J lost 11, with 18 bases in between. In nucleotides, the CDR3 is TGTGCCAGCAGCCGAGGGGGTATTAGGGAGCAGTACTTC. It is translated as CASSRGGIREQYF.

This clonotype was recorded many times. CDR3 region: CSVRAGGSTDTQYF. Written as DNA, the CDR3 is TGCAGCGTGCGAGCGGGCGGATCGACAGATACGCAGTATTTT. The chain links TRBV29-1 to TRBJ2-3; possibly TRBD2 for D (6 bases). Germline CDR1 reads SQVTM; CDR2 reads ANQGSEA. The V end was cut by 6 bases, the J end by 3 bases, with 16 bases between. The CDR3 covers 14 residues.

With respect to this clonotype: An end of the junction differs from the germline gene, which may be a read error. The rearrangement links TRBV4-1 to TRBJ2-7; 12 nucleotides line up with TRBD2. Germline V gene data show CDR1 as MGHRA and CDR2 as YSYEKL. The CDR3 runs 17 residues. The CDR3 protein is CVSSQERTSGMRYEQYF. DNA for the CDR3: TGCGTCAGCAGCCAAGAGAGGACTAGCGGGATGAGGTACGAGCAGTACTTC.

This clonotype was detected ten times or more. The rearrangement links TRBV20-1 to TRBJ2-1; TRBD2 agrees at 9 bases. The CDR3 covers 15 residues. Losses at the gene ends were 3 bases for V and 4 bases for J; bases not matched to a gene: 7. Germline lookup yields CDR1 DFQATT and CDR2 SNEGSKA (reference sequence). In nucleotides, the CDR3 is TGCAGTGCTAGTCCTGAGCGGGAGGCGTACAATGAGCAGTTCTTC. This encodes CSASPEREAYNEQFF.

At least ten counts were recorded for this clonotype. The rearrangement joins TRBV7-3 to TRBJ2-1; 8 bases align to TRBD1. V gave up 1 base and J gave up 8 bases; unmatched junction bases: 4. Germline V gives CDR1 SGHTA, CDR2 FQGTGA. CDR3 length: 14 residues. The chain's CDR3 is CASSLRTGHYEQFF. Written as DNA, the CDR3 is TGTGCCAGCAGCTTAAGGACAGGGCACTATGAGCAGTTCTTC.

The sample holds many counts of this clonotype. The chain employs TRBV12-3 or TRBV12-4 and TRBJ1-5, with a possible D match to TRBD1 (6 bases). V lost 6 bases and J 4 bases, leaving 16 bases between the germline ends. The CDR3 extends over 15 amino acids. This CDR3 is CASSRTGTQNQPQHF. The CDR3 DNA reads as TGTGCCAGCAGCCGGACCGGGACACAAAATCAGCCCCAGCATTTT.

The chain combines TRBV5-1 with TRBJ2-1; D possibly corresponds to TRBD1 (6 bases). This CDR3 is built from 15 residues. Germline lookup yields CDR1 SGHRS and CDR2 YFSETQ. The V and J ends lost 4 bases and 6 bases respectively, with 17 bases between them. CDR3 sequence: CASSAQTGTINEQFF. In nucleotides, the CDR3 is TGCGCCAGCAGCGCCCAAACCGGGACAATCAATGAGCAGTTCTTC.

This clonotype turned up a few times. The chain couples TRBV7-9 to TRBJ2-7; unclear D gene. The CDR3 has 8 residues. The V gene lost 4 bases and the J gene lost 12 bases, with 4 bases spanning the gap. The V gene's germline CDR1 is SEHNR and CDR2 FQNEAQ (reference sequence). The DNA of the CDR3 is TGTGCCAGCAGCTCATTGTACTTC. Translation gives CASSSLYF.

This clonotype was seen ten or more times. The chain employs TRBV7-8 and TRBJ2-5; no clear D gene. Trimming stripped 1 base from V and 5 bases from J, with 11 bases between. The V gene's germline CDR1 is SGHVS and CDR2 FQNEAQ. The length of the CDR3 is 14 residues. The CDR3 nucleotides read TGTGCCAGCAGCTTAGGCTCGACTTTGGAGACCCAGTACTTC. It is translated as CASSLGSTLETQYF.

The chain links TRBV12-3 or TRBV12-4 to TRBJ1-2; D is possibly TRBD1 (6 bases). V dropped 7 bases and J dropped 7 bases, with 22 bases sitting between them. The CDR3 runs to 15 residues. The CDR3 region has the DNA TGTGCCAGCACTATTGCCGCGACAGGTTCGGGTGGCTACACCTTC. Amino acid sequence: CASTIAATGSGGYTF.

The table lists this clonotype with a count of one. The V gene is TRBV7-2, the J gene TRBJ2-3; D might be TRBD1 (6 bases). V was cut by 2 bases and J by 7 bases, with 16 bases left in between. CDR1 is SGHTA and CDR2 is FQGNSA in the germline V gene. This CDR3 spans 15 amino acids. This CDR3 is CASSLKGEPSHTQYF. The CDR3 DNA reads TGTGCCAGCAGCTTAAAGGGGGAGCCTTCTCATACGCAGTATTTT.

About this clonotype: A much larger clone is a single base away; this may be a read error. The CDR3 DNA follows: TGTGCCAGCAGATTACGAACTTGGACAGCCCGAGGCACTGAAGCTTTCTTT. Protein product: CASRLRTWTARGTEAFF. The chain has TRBV28 and TRBJ1-1; a possible D gene is TRBD1 (6 bases). Germline assignment: CDR1 MDHEN and CDR2 SYDVKM. The CDR3 sequence is 17 residues long. The V end was cut by 6 bases, the J end by 4 bases, with 24 bases between.